The 6 T cell receptor beta chains below all came from one sample that was sequenced in a study of molecular identifiers for immune sequencing clone quantification. TCRdb independently ran MiXCR on the PCR reads; one entry per CDR3 protein. The data show about half a million distinct CDR3 sequences, 25% seen once. The sequencing input was naive CD8+ T cells from blood, with Jurkat cell RNA spiked in. Subset meaning: FACS-sorted CD8+CD4-CCR7+CD45RA+ naive T cells. The receptors were sampled from a human donor in good health. Some libraries in this study had Jurkat cell RNA spiked in.

On this clonotype itself: This sequence may be a read error, since a much larger clone differs from it by one base. The chain carries TRBV5-3 and TRBJ2-7, with 7 bases identical to TRBD1. TRBV5-3 is classed as an ORF, of uncertain function. Trimming took 8 bases from V and 2 from J; bases not matched to a gene: 7. The CDR3 extends over 13 amino acids. DNA for the CDR3: TGTGCCAGCAGCGAGGGGGCAGCCTACGAGCAGTACTTC. It translates to CASSEGAAYEQYF.

This rearrangement joins TRBV4-2 to TRBJ2-1; TRBD2 aligns across 10 bases. Unmatched junction bases numbered 8, after V lost 0 bases and J lost 0 bases. The CDR3 spans 19 residues. CDR1 and CDR2 (germline): LGHNA, YNFKEQ. The CDR3 DNA reads as TGTGCCAGCAGCCAAGATAGCCTAGCGGGAGAAGCCTCCTACAATGAGCAGTTCTTC. Its protein is CASSQDSLAGEASYNEQFF.

The chain couples TRBV9 to TRBJ1-4; D not certain. Germline V CDR1 and CDR2: SGDLS, YYNGEE. This CDR3 is 13 amino acids long. Trimming cost V 0 bases and J 4 bases, with 4 bases left between them. Written as DNA, the CDR3 is TGTGCCAGCAGCGTAGGGAGTAATGAAAAACTGTTTTTT. Protein sequence: CASSVGSNEKLFF.

V and J are TRBV7-8 and TRBJ2-7; 7 bases are shared with TRBD2. The V segment lost 11 bases and the J segment 4 bases; nucleotides outside the gene matches: 11. CDR1 is SGHVS and CDR2 is FQNEAQ in the germline V gene. The CDR3 spans 13 residues. Here the CDR3 reads CAPPMGGGYEQYF. CDR3 DNA: TGTGCCCCCCCCATGGGGGGGGGGTACGAGCAGTACTTC.

This clonotype was seen only a few times. V gene TRBV12-3 or TRBV12-4 combines with J gene TRBJ2-5, with unresolved D. The germline V and J ends were trimmed by 5 bases and 9 bases, with 10 bases remaining between them. The CDR3 extends over 11 amino acids. CDR3 coding DNA: TGTGCCAGCAGTAGTATGGCGGCCCAGTACTTC. Translating it yields CASSSMAAQYF.

There are many counts of this clonotype. The chain couples TRBV7-9 to TRBJ2-3; 10 positions match TRBD2. Germline-derived CDR1 and CDR2 are SEHNR and FQNEAQ (reference sequence). Losses at the gene ends were 8 bases for V and 2 bases for J; bases not matched to a gene: 13. The CDR3 covers 17 residues. The CDR3 region has the DNA TGTGCCAGCCAACCGGCTAGCGGGAGCGGAATCACAGATACGCAGTATTTT. Its translation: CASQPASGSGITDTQYF.